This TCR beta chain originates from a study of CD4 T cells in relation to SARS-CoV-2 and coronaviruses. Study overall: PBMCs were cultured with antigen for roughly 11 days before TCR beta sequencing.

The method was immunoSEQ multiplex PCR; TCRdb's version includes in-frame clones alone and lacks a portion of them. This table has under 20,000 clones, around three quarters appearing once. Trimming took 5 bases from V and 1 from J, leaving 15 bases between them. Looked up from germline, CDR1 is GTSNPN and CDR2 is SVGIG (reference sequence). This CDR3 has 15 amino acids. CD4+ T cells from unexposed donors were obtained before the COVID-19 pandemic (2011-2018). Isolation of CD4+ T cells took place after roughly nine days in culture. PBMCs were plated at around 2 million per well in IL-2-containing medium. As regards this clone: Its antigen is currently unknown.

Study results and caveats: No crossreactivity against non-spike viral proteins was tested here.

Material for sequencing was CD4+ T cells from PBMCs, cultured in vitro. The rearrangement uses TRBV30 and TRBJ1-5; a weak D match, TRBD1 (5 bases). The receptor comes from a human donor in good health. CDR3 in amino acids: CAWGKGLVSNQPQHF. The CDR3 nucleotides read TGTGCCTGGGGGAAGGGGCTGGTGAGCAATCAGCCCCAGCATTTT.